Following are 17 T cell receptor beta chains from one sample sequenced in a study of T cell responses to AZD1222 COVID-19 vaccine. Here immunoSEQ multiplex PCR was the method, and the copy in TCRdb shows in-frame clones only, minus some. Here the sample spans around 180,000 clones, 75% to 90% being singletons. The sequencing here drew on peripheral blood, taken on day 0 of AZD1222 vaccination. These receptors came from an adult in good health.

This chain joins TRBV29-1 and TRBJ2-3; 7 bases are shared with TRBD2. The V segment lost 8 bases and the J segment 2 bases; nucleotides outside the gene matches: 10. Per the germline V gene, CDR1 is SQVTM and CDR2 is ANQGSEA. This CDR3 contains 14 residues. The CDR3 reads CSYMTGTTTDTQYF. CDR3 DNA: TGCAGCTACATGACCGGGACTACCACAGATACGCAGTATTTT.

V usage is TRBV7-6 and J usage is TRBJ2-5, with 8 bases fitting TRBD2. V shed 5 bases, J shed 3 bases, and the junction held 8 bases outside the gene matches. The CDR3 is 15 amino acids. CDR1 is SGHVS, CDR2 FNYEAQ, per germline. CDR3 sequence reads: CASSPSGYREETQYF. CDR3 in DNA: TGTGCCAGCAGCCCTAGCGGGTACAGAGAAGAGACCCAGTACTTC.

The chain recombines TRBV5-1 with TRBJ1-1; perhaps TRBD1 as D (6 bases). V was trimmed by 3 bases and J by 4 bases, leaving 13 bases between them. The germline gives CDR1 SGHRS, CDR2 YFSETQ. This CDR3 has 14 amino acids. The CDR3 nucleotides are TGCGCCAGCAGCTGGCGGGAAGGGGGCACTGAAGCTTTCTTT. Its translation is CASSWREGGTEAFF. The variable domain in full, completed from reference TRBV5-1 and TRBJ1-1, reads KAGVTQTPRYLIKTRGQQVTLSCSPISGHRSVSWYQQTPGQGLQFLFEYFSETQRNKGNFPGRFSGRQFSNSRSEMNVSTLELGDSALYLCASSWREGGTEAFFGQGTRLTVV.

The chain carries TRBV11-3 and TRBJ2-3, with TRBD2 matching over 8 bases. V gave up 0 bases and J gave up 1 base; unmatched junction bases: 9. CDR3 size: 18 residues. Germline loops: CDR1 SGHNT, CDR2 YENEEA. The CDR3 nucleotides are TGTGCCAGCAGCTTAGATGCCGGTCGGGGGGGCGGCACAGATACGCAGTATTTT. It codes for CASSLDAGRGGGTDTQYF.

This clone occurred a few times. This chain connects TRBV2 to TRBJ2-3; a weak D match, TRBD2 (6 bases). The germline V gene encodes CDR1 SNHLY and CDR2 FYNNEI. The germline V and J ends were trimmed by 6 bases and 2 bases, with 12 bases remaining between them. The CDR3 has 14 residues. The CDR3 sequence: CASRGGSPTDTQYF. In nucleotides, the CDR3 is TGTGCCAGCAGGGGGGGATCCCCCACAGATACGCAGTATTTT.

This clone was seen once. The chain carries TRBV5-4 and TRBJ1-1; 9 bases map to TRBD1. The ends lost 0 bases at V and 3 bases at J; junction bases unmatched: 6. This CDR3 is built from 16 residues. Per germline, CDR1 SGHNT and CDR2 YYREEE (reference sequence). The CDR3 reads CASSLGGGQGYTEAFF. The CDR3 bases are TGTGCCAGCAGCTTGGGAGGGGGACAGGGATACACTGAAGCTTTCTTT.

The CDR3 spells CASSPTAGTYEQYF. The CDR3 bases are TGTGCCAGTTCGCCTACAGCGGGAACCTACGAGCAGTACTTC. This chain connects TRBV19 to TRBJ2-7, with 7 bases matching TRBD2. The CDR3 runs 14 residues. Germline lookup yields CDR1 LNHDA and CDR2 SQIVND (reference sequence). With V trimmed by 8 bases and J by 2 bases, 9 bases remained unmatched.

The chain carries TRBV5-1 and TRBJ2-7; 9 nucleotides align to TRBD2. Trimming cost V 4 bases and J 0 bases; bases outside gene matches: 5. The CDR3 extends over 15 amino acids. Germline CDR1 is SGHRS and CDR2 is YFSETQ. The CDR3 loop reads CASSPSGGTSYEQYV. DNA of the CDR3: TGCGCCAGCAGCCCCAGCGGGGGGACCTCCTACGAGCAGTACGTC.

The chain couples TRBV7-8 to TRBJ2-7; maybe TRBD1 (5 bases). Germline loops: CDR1 SGHVS, CDR2 FQNEAQ. V lost 1 base and J lost 0, with 7 bases in between. The CDR3 extends over 14 amino acids. The CDR3 region has the DNA TGTGCCAGCAGCTTAGAAGGGGTCTCCTACGAGCAGTACTTC. Its translation: CASSLEGVSYEQYF.

This clone has just one count. The J gene is TRBJ2-1, the V gene TRBV5-6; 9 bases are shared with TRBD1. The V gene end was trimmed by 4 bases and the J gene end by 4 bases; junction bases not matched to a gene: 6. Germline V CDR1 and CDR2: SGHDT, YYEEEE. The CDR3 consists of 15 residues. The CDR3 nucleotides read TGTGCCAGCAGCAAGCCGGGACAGGGATACAATGAGCAGTTCTTC. It encodes CASSKPGQGYNEQFF.

The V call is TRBV6-1, the J call TRBJ2-7; D ambiguous. The CDR3 has 17 residues. The germline V gene has CDR1 MNHNS and CDR2 SASEGT. V lost 1 base and J 1 base, leaving 17 bases between the germline ends. The CDR3 reads CASSEDTSEIFSYEQYV. The DNA of the CDR3 is TGTGCCAGCAGTGAAGATACCTCAGAGATCTTTTCCTACGAGCAGTACGTC.

This chain connects TRBV3-1 (or the pseudogene TRBV3-2) to TRBJ2-4; D not resolved. CDR3 length equals 14 residues. CDR1 and CDR2 (germline): LGHDT, YNNKEL (reference sequence). Trimming stripped 1 base from V and 5 bases from J, with 9 bases between. The CDR3 sequence is CASSQGKTENIQYF. As DNA, the CDR3 is TGTGCCAGCAGCCAAGGAAAGACGGAAAACATTCAGTACTTC.

The chain joins TRBV19 to TRBJ1-4; D may be TRBD1 (6 bases). Trimming shortened V by 0 bases and J by 8 bases, and 16 bases separated the two germline ends. In germline, CDR1 is LNHDA, CDR2 SQIVND (reference sequence). The CDR3 runs 16 residues. The CDR3 region is CASSIDRDGQGEKLFF. DNA of the CDR3: TGTGCCAGTAGTATAGATCGTGACGGTCAGGGGGAAAAACTGTTTTTT. Using reference TRBV19 and TRBJ1-4 for the parts outside the CDR3, the full variable domain is DGGITQSPKYLFRKEGQNVTLSCEQNLNHDAMYWYRQDPGQGLRLIYYSQIVNDFQKGDIAEGYSVSREKKESFPLTVTSAQKNPTAFYLCASSIDRDGQGEKLFFGSGTQLSVL.

The chain is built from TRBV5-1 and TRBJ2-7; tentatively, D is TRBD1 (6 bases). Germline lookup yields CDR1 SGHRS and CDR2 YFSETQ. The germline V and J ends were trimmed by 3 bases and 7 bases, with 20 bases remaining between them. There are 15 residues in the CDR3. The CDR3, as DNA: TGCGCCAGCAGCTCACAAGGGCAGGGGACAAGAGAGCAGTACTTC. Its translation: CASSSQGQGTREQYF.

The chain carries TRBV15 and TRBJ2-2, with TRBD1 matching 8 bases. Germline loops: CDR1 LNHNV, CDR2 YYDKDF (reference sequence). The CDR3 runs 15 residues. J gave up 7 bases and V 0 bases, and 4 bases lay outside the gene matches. CDR3 loop: CATSRERTGIGELFF. The CDR3 DNA sequence: TGTGCCACCAGCAGAGAGCGGACAGGGATCGGGGAGCTGTTTTTT.

The chain has TRBV3-1 (or the pseudogene TRBV3-2) and TRBJ2-7; TRBD2 matches at 9 bases. Germline V gene data show CDR1 as LGHDT and CDR2 as YNNKEL (reference sequence). V was pared by 4 bases and J by 2 bases, with 12 bases of the junction left unmatched. The CDR3 is 17 amino acids. CDR3: CASSLDIIAGVAYEQYV. The CDR3 bases are TGTGCCAGCAGCCTTGATATTATAGCGGGGGTAGCCTACGAGCAGTACGTC.

V gene TRBV28 combines with J gene TRBJ2-7; the D is unclear. The CDR3 consists of 15 residues. With 1 base removed from V and 0 bases from J, the gap between germline ends came to 10 bases. Looked up from germline, CDR1 is MDHEN and CDR2 is SYDVKM. CDR3 sequence reads: CASSLFAPSSYEQYF. The CDR3 nucleotides read TGTGCCAGCAGTTTATTCGCTCCGAGCTCCTACGAGCAGTACTTC.